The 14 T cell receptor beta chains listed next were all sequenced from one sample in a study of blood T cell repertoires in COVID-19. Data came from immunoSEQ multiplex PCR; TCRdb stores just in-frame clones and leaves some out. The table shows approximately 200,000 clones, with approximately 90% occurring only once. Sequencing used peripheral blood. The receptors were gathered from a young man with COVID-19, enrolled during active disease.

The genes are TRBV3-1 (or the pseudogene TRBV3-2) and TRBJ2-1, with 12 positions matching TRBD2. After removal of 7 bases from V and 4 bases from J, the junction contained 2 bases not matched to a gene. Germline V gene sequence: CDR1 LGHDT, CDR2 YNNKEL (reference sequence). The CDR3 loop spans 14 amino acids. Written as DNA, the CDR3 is TGTGCCAGCAAGCTAGCGGGGGGGTACAATGAGCAGTTCTTC. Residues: CASKLAGGYNEQFF.

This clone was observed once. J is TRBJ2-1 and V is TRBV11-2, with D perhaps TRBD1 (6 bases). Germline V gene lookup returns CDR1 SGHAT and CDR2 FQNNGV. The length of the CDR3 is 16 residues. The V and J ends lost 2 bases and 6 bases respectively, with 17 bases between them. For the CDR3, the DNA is TGTGCCAGCAGCTTAAGGGGCCAGGGGTTCCCCAATGAGCAGTTCTTC. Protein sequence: CASSLRGQGFPNEQFF.

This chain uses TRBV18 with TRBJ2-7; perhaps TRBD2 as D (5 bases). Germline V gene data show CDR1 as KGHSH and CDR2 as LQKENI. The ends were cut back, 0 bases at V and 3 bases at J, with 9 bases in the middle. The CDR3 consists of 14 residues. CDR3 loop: CASSPPAGIYEQYF. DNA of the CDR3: TGTGCCAGCTCACCACCAGCCGGGATCTACGAGCAGTACTTC.

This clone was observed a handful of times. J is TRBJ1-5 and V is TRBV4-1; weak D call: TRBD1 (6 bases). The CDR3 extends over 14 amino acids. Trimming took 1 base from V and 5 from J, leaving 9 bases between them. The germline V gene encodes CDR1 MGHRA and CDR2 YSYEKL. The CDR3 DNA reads TGCGCCAGCAGCCAAGGGGGGCAGGATCAGCCCCAGCATTTT. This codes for CASSQGGQDQPQHF.

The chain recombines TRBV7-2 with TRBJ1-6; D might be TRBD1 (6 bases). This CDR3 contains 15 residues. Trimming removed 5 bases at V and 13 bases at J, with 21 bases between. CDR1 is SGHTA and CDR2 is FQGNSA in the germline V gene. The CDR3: CASSPKTGPIHPLHF. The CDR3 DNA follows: TGTGCCAGCAGCCCGAAAACAGGGCCTATTCACCCCCTCCACTTT.

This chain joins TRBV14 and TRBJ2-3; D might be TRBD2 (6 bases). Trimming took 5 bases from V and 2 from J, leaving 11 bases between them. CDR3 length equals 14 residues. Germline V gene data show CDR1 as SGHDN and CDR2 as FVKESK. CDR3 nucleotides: TGTGCCAGCAGCACGGACTACAACACAGATACGCAGTATTTT. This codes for CASSTDYNTDTQYF.

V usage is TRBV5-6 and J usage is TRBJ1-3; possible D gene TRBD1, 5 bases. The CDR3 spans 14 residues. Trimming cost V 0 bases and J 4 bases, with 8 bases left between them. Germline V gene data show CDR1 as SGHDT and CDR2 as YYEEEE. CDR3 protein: CASSLARGGNTIYF. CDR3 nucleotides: TGTGCCAGCAGCTTGGCCCGGGGGGGAAACACCATATATTTT.

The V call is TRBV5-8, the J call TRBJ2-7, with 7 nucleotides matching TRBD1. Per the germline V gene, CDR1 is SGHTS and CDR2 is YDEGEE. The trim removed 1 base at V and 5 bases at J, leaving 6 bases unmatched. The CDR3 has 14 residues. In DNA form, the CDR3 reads TGTGCCAGCAGCTTGACAGGGGTTCTCGACGAGCAGTACTTC. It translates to CASSLTGVLDEQYF.

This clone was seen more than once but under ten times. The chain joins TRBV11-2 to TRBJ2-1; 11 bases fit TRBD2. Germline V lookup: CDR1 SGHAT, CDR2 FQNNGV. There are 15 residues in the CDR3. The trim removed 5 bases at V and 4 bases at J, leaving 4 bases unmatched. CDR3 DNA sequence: TGTGCCAGCAGCCCAATAGCGGGAGGGTACAATGAGCAGTTCTTC. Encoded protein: CASSPIAGGYNEQFF.

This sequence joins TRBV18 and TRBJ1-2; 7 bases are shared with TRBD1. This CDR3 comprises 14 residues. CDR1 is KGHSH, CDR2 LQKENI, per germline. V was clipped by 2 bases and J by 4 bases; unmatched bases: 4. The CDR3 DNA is TGTGCCAGCTCACCAGGGGACAGACCCTATGGCTACACCTTC. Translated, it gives CASSPGDRPYGYTF.

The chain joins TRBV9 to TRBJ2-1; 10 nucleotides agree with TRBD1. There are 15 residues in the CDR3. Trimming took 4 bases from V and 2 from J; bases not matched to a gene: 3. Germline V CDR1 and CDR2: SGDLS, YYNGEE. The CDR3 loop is CASSFGQGAYNEQFF. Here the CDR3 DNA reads TGTGCCAGCAGCTTCGGACAGGGGGCCTACAATGAGCAGTTCTTC.

The CDR3 nucleotides are TGTGCCAGCAGTGAAGCGAGGCAAAAGGGGTCACCCCTCCACTTT. Amino acid sequence: CASSEARQKGSPLHF. The J gene is TRBJ1-6, the V gene TRBV2; possibly TRBD1 for D (5 bases). Trimming removed 0 bases at V and 10 bases at J, with 13 bases between. The CDR3 is 15 amino acids. Germline loops: CDR1 SNHLY, CDR2 FYNNEI.

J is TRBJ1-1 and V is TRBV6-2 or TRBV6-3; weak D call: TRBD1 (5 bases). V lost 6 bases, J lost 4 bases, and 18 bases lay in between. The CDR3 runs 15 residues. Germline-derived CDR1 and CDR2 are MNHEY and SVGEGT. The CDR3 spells CASSIFRQRGTEAFF. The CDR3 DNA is TGTGCCAGCAGCATCTTCCGACAGCGGGGCACTGAAGCTTTCTTT.

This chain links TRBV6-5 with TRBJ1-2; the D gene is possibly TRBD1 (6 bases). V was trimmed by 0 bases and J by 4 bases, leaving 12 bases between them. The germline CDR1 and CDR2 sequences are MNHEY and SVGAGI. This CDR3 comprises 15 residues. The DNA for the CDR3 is TGTGCCAGCAGTTACTCTAGGCAGGGGAGCTATGGCTACACCTTC. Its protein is CASSYSRQGSYGYTF.